This T cell receptor beta chain was found in a study of T cell responses to AZD1222 COVID-19 vaccine. Only in-frame clones appear in the TCRdb table, and some are missing; sequencing was by immunoSEQ multiplex PCR. Counted here are 250,000 to 300,000 clones, almost 95% occurring once; the ten biggest clones make up roughly 0.5%. About this clone itself: Antigen unknown.

The study's findings and limits: Dominant CD4 TCR responses targeted spike regions 160-218 and 743-854. Donor demographics were predominantly white British with a female majority; clonal diversity may be underestimated.

This CDR3 comprises 13 residues. With 1 base removed from V and 3 bases from J, the gap between germline ends came to 8 bases. Germline V gives CDR1 SQVTM, CDR2 ANQGSEA. The rearrangement uses TRBV29-1 and TRBJ2-3, with D possibly being TRBD2 (5 bases). Sequencing used peripheral blood, obtained 28 days after the second AZD1222 dose. The origin of this receptor is an adult who received the AZD1222 COVID-19 vaccine. The CDR3 DNA follows: TGCAGCGTTGAAGCCAGCGGAACAGATACGCAGTATTTT. It encodes CSVEASGTDTQYF.